The entry below describes one T cell receptor (beta chain). Its antigen remains unknown. The data were taken from a study of CD8 T cells in ankylosing spondylitis. Findings of the study overall: Ankylosing spondylitis blood appeared to carry a characteristic TCR beta motif of roughly 8 highly homologous variants.

This CDR3 has 14 amino acids. V was clipped by 1 base and J by 0 bases, with 8 bases between them. Germline V gene sequence: CDR1 DFQATT, CDR2 SNEGSKA (reference sequence). Quantitative barcoded 5'-RACE was used to prepare TCR beta libraries. MiXCR, run by TCRdb on the 5' RACE reads, gives a single entry per CDR3 protein. This repertoire shows around 430,000 distinct CDR3 sequences, approximately 17% found once; its top ten account for 1%. Input material: blood, either unsorted or a sorted T cell fraction (not recorded which). The chain carries TRBV20-1 and TRBJ2-3; D might be TRBD1 (6 bases). This sequence originates from a male donor with ankylosing spondylitis. CDR3: CSARGTVSTDTQYF. The CDR3 nucleotides are TGCAGTGCTAGAGGGACAGTTAGCACAGATACGCAGTATTTT.